The clone carrying this T cell receptor beta chain occurred a few times. Its cognate antigen is unknown. These data come from a study of T cells in Graves' hyperthyroidism and ophthalmopathy. Findings of the study overall: Most thyroid clonotypes with frequency above 0.001 were detected in blood.

Orbital computed tomography, thyroid ultrasound, serum thyroxine and TRAb, and clinical symptoms together informed the diagnoses. Researchers took RNA transcripts and amplified the TCR beta CDR3 regions from them. RT-PCR in the first round (using the HTBI primer set) targeted the TCR CDR3. In TCRdb, the multiplex PCR reads were re-called with MiXCR into one record per CDR3 protein. The table shows 650,000 to 800,000 distinct CDR3 sequences, with 45% occurring only once. The CDR3 spans 15 residues. The germline V gene has CDR1 SGDLS and CDR2 YYNGEE. Trimming pared 4 bases from V and 3 bases from J, leaving 16 bases between.

This chain links TRBV9 with TRBJ1-2; the D gene is possibly TRBD1 (5 bases). The specimen was peripheral blood or thyroid tissue (not recorded which). This sequence originates from an adult man with Graves' disease, either hyperthyroidism or ophthalmopathy (not recorded which). The DNA for the CDR3 is TGTGCCAGCAGCCCCATGGGGGATACGGACTATGGCTACACCTTC. This gives the protein CASSPMGDTDYGYTF.